This paragraph covers one TCR beta chain sequence. Its antigen is not identified. Germline CDR1 and CDR2: SGDLS and YYNGEE. V shed 4 bases, J shed 0 bases, and the junction held 4 bases outside the gene matches. The CDR3 has 14 amino acids. Primers included in the PCR were 60 Vbeta and 13 Jbeta primers. Original processing notes: As a later analysis found, there were tens of millions of unique TCR beta chains, of which roughly 11 million were shared. Produced via immunoSEQ multiplex PCR; TCRdb's table is partial and in-frame only. The V and J calls and clone size come from that table; D and trimming were worked out from the DNA. Of about 120,000 clones in the sample, roughly 80% were seen once. This sample was included in a study of cytomegalovirus exposure and HLA in healthy donors. Whole-study results and caveats: Reportedly, TCR beta sequences accurately predicted HLA-A and HLA-B alleles in most subjects. In a later analysis, DRB1 alleles had the most associated TCRs; HLA-C alleles the fewest.

V usage is TRBV9 and J usage is TRBJ2-7, with 7 bases that match TRBD1. The specimen was PBMCs. The TCR sequence derives from a woman between 18 and 30 years old in good health and CMV-seronegative. The CDR3 loop is CASSRGTASYEQYF. CDR3 DNA sequence: TGTGCCAGCAGCAGGGGGACAGCCTCCTACGAGCAGTACTTC.